This T cell receptor beta chain was captured by sequencing in a study of cytomegalovirus exposure and HLA in healthy donors. Sample share makes this clone medium-sized. Researchers ran the PCR with 60 Vbeta and 13 Jbeta primers. Some clones are missing from TCRdb's copy, which holds only in-frame ones; the method was immunoSEQ multiplex PCR. The repertoire holds more than 55,000 clones, with roughly 71% as singletons. The receptor was isolated from a woman aged 55-69 years in good health and CMV-seropositive. The material sequenced was PBMCs.

The DNA of the CDR3 is TGTGCCAGCAGAGATCGGACAGAGAACTATGGCTACACCTTC. The encoded protein is CASRDRTENYGYTF. The gene calls are TRBV2 and TRBJ1-2, with D tentatively TRBD1 (6 bases). Per the germline V gene, CDR1 is SNHLY and CDR2 is FYNNEI. CDR3 length equals 14 residues. V gave up 6 bases and J gave up 2 bases, with 13 bases separating them. Full variable domain (remainder filled in from reference TRBV2 and TRBJ1-2): EPEVTQTPSHQVTQMGQEVILRCVPISNHLYFYWYRQILGQKVEFLVSFYNNEISEKSEIFDDQFSVERPDGSNFTLKIRSTKLEDSAMYFCASRDRTENYGYTFGSGTRLTVV.